Listed here is a single T cell receptor beta chain. The data belong to a study of blood T cell repertoires in COVID-19. Study details: The United States, Italy and Spain provided the acute and convalescent COVID-19 samples. T cells, B-cell-depleted T cells, or PBMCs supplied cDNA or gDNA.

Profiled with immunoSEQ multiplex PCR; TCRdb holds only in-frame clones, not every one. The sample yields approximately 150,000 clones, over 80% seen once. CDR1 and CDR2 (germline): KGHDR, SFDVKD. The CDR3 is made up of 19 amino acids. V was clipped by 4 bases and J by 0 bases; unmatched bases: 10. This clonotype originated in a woman in her seventies with acute or convalescent COVID-19. This sequence joins TRBV24-1 and TRBJ1-6; the match to TRBD1 covers 8 bases. The sequenced sample was peripheral blood. Here the CDR3 reads CATSDTRGDRGSYNSPLHF. The CDR3 coding sequence is TGTGCCACCAGTGACACCCGAGGTGACAGGGGCTCCTATAATTCACCCCTCCACTTT.